Listed below are T cell receptor beta chains from one sample, sequenced in a study of cytomegalovirus exposure and HLA in healthy donors. Here immunoSEQ multiplex PCR was the method, and the copy in TCRdb shows in-frame clones only, minus some. The repertoire consists of about 98,000 clones, with 60% to 85% occurring once and the leading ten covering 16%. The sample comprised PBMCs. All receptors come from a man in his fifties or sixties in good health and CMV-seropositive. CDR3s include the opening cysteine and the closing phenylalanine or tryptophan. A D gene is named only where the DNA matches it firmly. Only some rows state a clone size, as once, few, many or a class for expanded clones.

v_call	d_call	clone_size	j_call	cdr3_nt	cdr3_aa
TRBV30	TRBD1	once	TRBJ2-3	TGTGCCTGGAGTATACGGACAGGGCGACGCACAGATACGCAGTATTTT	CAWSIRTGRRTDTQYF
TRBV7-3	TRBD1	-	TRBJ2-5	TGTGCCAGCAGCCGACAGGGGACGGAGACCCAGTACTTC	CASSRQGTETQYF
TRBV7-3	TRBD1	-	TRBJ2-1	TGTGCCAGCAGCTTCCAGACAGGGGGCAATGAGCAGTTCTTC	CASSFQTGGNEQFF
TRBV18	-	-	TRBJ2-5	TGTGCCAGCTCACCAGGGGCAGCCTACCAAGAGACCCAGTACTTC	CASSPGAAYQETQYF
TRBV19	TRBD1	-	TRBJ2-7	TGTGCCAGTAGTCCCCTAGGACAGGGATACGAGCAGTACTTC	CASSPLGQGYEQYF
TRBV9	-	-	TRBJ2-2	TGTGCCAGCAGCGCCAGGGGATTTCGGAACACCGGGGAGCTGTTTTTT	CASSARGFRNTGELFF
TRBV7-2	-	once	TRBJ2-7	TGTGCCAGCAGCTTCCGGTCCCAGGGCGAGCAGTACTTC	CASSFRSQGEQYF
TRBV7-9	TRBD2	-	TRBJ2-1	TGTGCCAGCAGCTTAGCGCTATCCGGACTAGCCGCTGACAATGAGCAGTTCTTC	CASSLALSGLAADNEQFF
TRBV7-9	-	few	TRBJ1-1	TGTGCCAGCAGCTTTTCAGAGAACACTGAAGCTTTCTTT	CASSFSENTEAFF
TRBV7-2	-	few	TRBJ2-7	TGTGCCAGCAGCTTTATGGGGGCGGGCGAGCAGTACTTC	CASSFMGAGEQYF
TRBV18	TRBD1	-	TRBJ1-6	TGTGCCAGCTCACCACGGACAGGGGGTAATTCACCCCTCCACTTT	CASSPRTGGNSPLHF
TRBV30	-	-	TRBJ1-2	TGTGCCTGGAGTCGGGGAAACTATGGCTACACCTTC	CAWSRGNYGYTF
TRBV5-1	TRBD1	-	TRBJ2-1	TGCGCCAGCAGCTTGGGAGGGGGCGCGCACAATGAGCAGTTCTTC	CASSLGGGAHNEQFF
TRBV12-5	-	-	TRBJ2-3	TGTGCTAGTGGGGAGGATGGCACAGATACGCAGTATTTT	CASGEDGTDTQYF
TRBV5-6	-	-	TRBJ2-7	TGTGCCAGCAGTGGACAGCTTAACTACGAGCAGTACTTC	CASSGQLNYEQYF
TRBV7-2	-	-	TRBJ2-7	TGTGCCAGCAGCGACCAGGGCTACGAGCAGTACTTC	CASSDQGYEQYF